The rows below give T cell receptor beta chains drawn from one sample of a study of blood T cell repertoires in COVID-19. Here immunoSEQ multiplex PCR was the method, and the copy in TCRdb shows in-frame clones only, minus some. The sample holds tens of thousands of clones, about 90% seen once. The material sequenced was peripheral blood. These receptors originate from a woman over 75 with active or convalescent COVID-19. Both conserved end residues are part of each CDR3. The D gene is left open where the match is weak. Expanded clones get a size class; other rows say once, few or many, or leave the size out.

size	length	J	V	D	DNA	CDR3
once	14	TRBJ2-3	TRBV5-1	TRBD1	TGCGCCAGCAGCGCGACAGGGTCGATAGATACGCAGTATTTT	CASSATGSIDTQYF
few	15	TRBJ1-6	TRBV25-1	-	TGTGCCAGCAGTGAATCGACAGGATTGTATTCACCCCTCCACTTT	CASSESTGLYSPLHF
-	15	TRBJ1-1	TRBV9	-	TGTGCCAGCAGCGTAGGAGGACAGCTGAACACTGAAGCTTTCTTT	CASSVGGQLNTEAFF
-	13	TRBJ1-2	TRBV12-3/TRBV12-4	TRBD1	TGTGCCAGCAGCCCCGGACAGGGGAATGGCTACACCTTC	CASSPGQGNGYTF
-	16	TRBJ2-3	TRBV10-3	TRBD1	TGTGCCACAGGGGAGGGGAGGACAGGGGGCACAGATACGCAGTATTTT	CATGEGRTGGTDTQYF
-	17	TRBJ2-7	TRBV7-8	TRBD1	TGTGCCAGCAGCTTAGCTGTCCGGACAGGGGGCTCGGGAGAGCAGTACTTC	CASSLAVRTGGSGEQYF
-	17	TRBJ2-6	TRBV3-1/TRBV3-2	-	TGTGCCAGCAGCCGAAGGGACTGGAGCTCTGGGGCCAACGTCCTGACTTTC	CASSRRDWSSGANVLTF
-	14	TRBJ2-7	TRBV6-1	-	TGTGCCAGCAGTGAAATGGGGCAGTACTACGAGCAGTACTTC	CASSEMGQYYEQYF
-	18	TRBJ2-3	TRBV10-3	-	TGTGCCATCAGTGAGTCCGCAGGTCTTCCGGACAGATCAGATACGCAGTATTTT	CAISESAGLPDRSDTQYF
-	18	TRBJ1-5	TRBV5-6	TRBD1	TGTGCCAGCAGCTTGGGAGGGGCCGGGACAGGGCGCAATCAGCCCCAGCATTTT	CASSLGGAGTGRNQPQHF